These T cell receptor beta chains were read from a single sample in a study of shared clonotypes between healthy human individuals. Clones were sequenced by immunoSEQ multiplex PCR, and TCRdb holds only the in-frame ones, with some missing. This sample carries about a million clones, around four fifths of them seen once, and the ten largest clones take roughly 1.4%. Sequenced: memory CD4+ T cells sorted from blood. The receptors here all came from a man between 18 and 29 years old in good health. Each CDR3 is given with its conserved first and last residue. Fields, in order: V gene, D gene, J gene, clone size, CDR3 DNA, CDR3 protein. A D gene is named only where the DNA matches it firmly. Expanded clones are given a class, and other clones once, few, many or no size at all.

v_call: TRBV6-1
d_call: TRBD2
j_call: TRBJ2-7
clone_size: once
cdr3_nt: TGTGCCAGCACCAGCCTGGGACTAGCCTACGAGCAGTACTTC
cdr3_aa: CASTSLGLAYEQYF

v_call: TRBV18
d_call: .
j_call: TRBJ2-7
clone_size: many
cdr3_nt: TGTGCCAGCTCACCACCATCCAGGGAAAATAGCTACGAGCAGTACTTC
cdr3_aa: CASSPPSRENSYEQYF

v_call: TRBV20-1
d_call: .
j_call: TRBJ1-2
clone_size: few
cdr3_nt: TGCAGTGCTATGGTAAACTATGGCTACACCTTC
cdr3_aa: CSAMVNYGYTF

v_call: TRBV2
d_call: .
j_call: TRBJ2-7
clone_size: .
cdr3_nt: TGTGCCAGCAGTGTCGGCTCCTACGAGCAGTACTTC
cdr3_aa: CASSVGSYEQYF

v_call: TRBV5-1
d_call: .
j_call: TRBJ2-7
clone_size: .
cdr3_nt: TGCGCCAGCATGCCTCCGTCTGGGGCCGAGCAGTACTTC
cdr3_aa: CASMPPSGAEQYF

v_call: TRBV5-4
d_call: TRBD1
j_call: TRBJ2-1
clone_size: .
cdr3_nt: TGTGCCAGCAGCCACGGACAGGTGCCTACAAATGAGCAGTTCTTC
cdr3_aa: CASSHGQVPTNEQFF

v_call: TRBV4-1
d_call: TRBD1
j_call: TRBJ2-4
clone_size: .
cdr3_nt: TGCGCCAGCAGCCAACGAGTACAGGGACAGGGGGGAGAGGCCAAAAACATTCAGTACTTC
cdr3_aa: CASSQRVQGQGGEAKNIQYF

v_call: TRBV5-6
d_call: TRBD2
j_call: TRBJ2-2
clone_size: few
cdr3_nt: TGTGCCAGCAGCTTGGGACTAGCGGGAGGCGGTACCGGGGAGCTGTTTTTT
cdr3_aa: CASSLGLAGGGTGELFF

v_call: TRBV7-9
d_call: .
j_call: TRBJ1-1
clone_size: .
cdr3_nt: TGTGCCAGCAGCTTCGGGGGAGGAACTGAAGCTTTCTTT
cdr3_aa: CASSFGGGTEAFF

v_call: TRBV11-1
d_call: TRBD2
j_call: TRBJ2-3
clone_size: .
cdr3_nt: TGTGCCAGCTTCCCCGGGACTAGCGGGGGCGCCGGTACGCAGTATTTT
cdr3_aa: CASFPGTSGGAGTQYF

v_call: TRBV18
d_call: TRBD1
j_call: TRBJ2-2
clone_size: once
cdr3_nt: TGTGCCAGCTCACCATGGACAGGGAACGCCGGGGAGCTGTTTTTT
cdr3_aa: CASSPWTGNAGELFF

v_call: TRBV30
d_call: .
j_call: TRBJ1-4
clone_size: few
cdr3_nt: TGTGCCTGGAGTGTAGGAGGGGGGGGAGAAAAACTGTTTTTT
cdr3_aa: CAWSVGGGGEKLFF

v_call: TRBV28
d_call: TRBD1
j_call: TRBJ1-5
clone_size: .
cdr3_nt: TGTGCCAGCAGTTCGGGACAGGGGAACAATCAGCCCCAGCATTTT
cdr3_aa: CASSSGQGNNQPQHF

v_call: TRBV11-2
d_call: .
j_call: TRBJ1-2
clone_size: few
cdr3_nt: TGTGCCAGCAGTCTCACAGTTGCTAACTATGGCTACACCTTC
cdr3_aa: CASSLTVANYGYTF

v_call: TRBV29-1
d_call: TRBD1
j_call: TRBJ2-7
clone_size: .
cdr3_nt: TGCAGCGTTGAACAGGGGGCCCCCTACGAGCAGTACTTC
cdr3_aa: CSVEQGAPYEQYF

v_call: TRBV5-4
d_call: TRBD1
j_call: TRBJ1-1
clone_size: .
cdr3_nt: TGTGCCAGCAGCATGGGGCAGGGGGCGAACACTGAAGCTTTCTTT
cdr3_aa: CASSMGQGANTEAFF

v_call: TRBV27
d_call: TRBD2
j_call: TRBJ2-1
clone_size: .
cdr3_nt: TGTGCCAGCAGTTTTTCCGGGACTAGCGGGATGAATGAGCAGTTCTTC
cdr3_aa: CASSFSGTSGMNEQFF

v_call: TRBV5-4
d_call: .
j_call: TRBJ2-7
clone_size: .
cdr3_nt: TGTGCCAGCAGCCCCGGACAAACCTACGAGCAGTACTTC
cdr3_aa: CASSPGQTYEQYF

v_call: TRBV6-5
d_call: TRBD1
j_call: TRBJ2-1
clone_size: few
cdr3_nt: TGTGCCAGCAGATTGAACCGGGACAGGAGTAATGAGCAGTTCTTC
cdr3_aa: CASRLNRDRSNEQFF

v_call: TRBV7-8
d_call: .
j_call: TRBJ1-2
clone_size: .
cdr3_nt: TGTGCCAGCAGCGGGATCCTTAGGGGTGGGGGCTACACCTTC
cdr3_aa: CASSGILRGGGYTF

v_call: TRBV2
d_call: .
j_call: TRBJ2-7
clone_size: once
cdr3_nt: TGTGCCAGCAAGTCCGGGTTCAGAGACGAGCAGTACTTC
cdr3_aa: CASKSGFRDEQYF

v_call: TRBV15
d_call: .
j_call: TRBJ1-5
clone_size: .
cdr3_nt: TGTGCCACCAGCAGAGAGACGATACCCAATCAGCCCCAGCATTTT
cdr3_aa: CATSRETIPNQPQHF

v_call: TRBV10-3
d_call: .
j_call: TRBJ2-3
clone_size: .
cdr3_nt: TGTGCCATCAGTTCGGACGGCACAGATACGCAGTATTTT
cdr3_aa: CAISSDGTDTQYF

v_call: TRBV6-5
d_call: .
j_call: TRBJ1-2
clone_size: .
cdr3_nt: TGTGCCAGCAGTTACTCGGGGACTTCGTTCACCTTC
cdr3_aa: CASSYSGTSFTF

v_call: TRBV28
d_call: .
j_call: TRBJ1-2
clone_size: .
cdr3_nt: TGTGCCAGCAGTTTATTTGTAGAAACTAACTATGGCTACACCTTC
cdr3_aa: CASSLFVETNYGYTF

v_call: TRBV2
d_call: .
j_call: TRBJ2-7
clone_size: few
cdr3_nt: TGTGCCAGCAGTGTCGGTATGCGTGTCGACCCCTACGAGCAGTACTTC
cdr3_aa: CASSVGMRVDPYEQYF

v_call: TRBV10-1
d_call: TRBD1
j_call: TRBJ1-6
clone_size: .
cdr3_nt: TGCGCCAGCAGTGAGCAAGGGGGCCGATCACCCCTCCACTTT
cdr3_aa: CASSEQGGRSPLHF

v_call: TRBV15
d_call: .
j_call: TRBJ2-7
clone_size: .
cdr3_nt: TGTGCCACCAGCAGAGGCTATTACTACGAGCAGTACTTC
cdr3_aa: CATSRGYYYEQYF

v_call: TRBV5-1
d_call: .
j_call: TRBJ1-6
clone_size: .
cdr3_nt: TGCGCCAGCAGCTTGGCGGGGTTGGGGGAAAATTCACCCCTCCACTTT
cdr3_aa: CASSLAGLGENSPLHF

v_call: TRBV28
d_call: .
j_call: TRBJ1-3
clone_size: .
cdr3_nt: TGTGCCAGCAGCATACGAATTTACTCTGGAAACACCATATATTTT
cdr3_aa: CASSIRIYSGNTIYF

v_call: TRBV7-8
d_call: .
j_call: TRBJ2-5
clone_size: few
cdr3_nt: TGTGCCAGCAGCTTAGGGGGTTCAGAGACCCAGTACTTC
cdr3_aa: CASSLGGSETQYF

v_call: TRBV6-5
d_call: TRBD1
j_call: TRBJ1-1
clone_size: .
cdr3_nt: TGTGCCAGCAGCCGCAGGGACAGGGGGCCGGCTTTCTTT
cdr3_aa: CASSRRDRGPAFF